This is a list of T cell receptor beta chains from one sample in a study of shared clonotypes between healthy human individuals. Sequenced by immunoSEQ multiplex PCR; TCRdb stores in-frame clones only, minus some. The sample has about a million clones, about three quarters seen once; the top ten hold over 1.3%. The sample comprised memory CD4+ T cells sorted from blood. Receptor source: a man between 18 and 35 years old in good health. Each CDR3 is given with its conserved first and last residue. A D gene is named only where the DNA matches it firmly. Expanded clones are given a class, and other clones once, few, many or no size at all.

abundance: .; v_gene: TRBV6-6; d_gene: .; j_gene: TRBJ2-2; CDR3aa: CASREQDTGELFF; CDR3nt: TGTGCCAGCAGGGAACAGGACACCGGGGAGCTGTTTTTT
abundance: .; v_gene: TRBV5-1; d_gene: TRBD2; j_gene: TRBJ2-7; CDR3aa: CASSLGGGSYEQYF; CDR3nt: TGCGCCAGCAGCTTGGGCGGGGGATCCTACGAGCAGTACTTC
abundance: .; v_gene: TRBV4-3; d_gene: .; j_gene: TRBJ1-3; CDR3aa: CASSQSARTGNTIYF; CDR3nt: TGCGCCAGCAGCCAAAGTGCCAGAACTGGAAACACCATATATTTT
abundance: many; v_gene: TRBV28; d_gene: .; j_gene: TRBJ1-2; CDR3aa: CASSQGLLEGYTF; CDR3nt: TGTGCCAGCAGTCAGGGACTGCTGGAGGGCTACACCTTC
abundance: .; v_gene: TRBV5-1; d_gene: TRBD2; j_gene: TRBJ2-2; CDR3aa: CASSLASGRAGELFF; CDR3nt: TGCGCCAGCAGCTTGGCTAGCGGGAGAGCCGGGGAGCTGTTTTTT
abundance: .; v_gene: TRBV27; d_gene: TRBD1; j_gene: TRBJ1-1; CDR3aa: CASSLTGQADTEAFF; CDR3nt: TGTGCCAGCAGTTTGACAGGGCAGGCGGACACTGAAGCTTTCTTT
abundance: .; v_gene: TRBV11-2; d_gene: .; j_gene: TRBJ2-7; CDR3aa: CASSLGRQGSYEQYF; CDR3nt: TGTGCCAGCAGCTTAGGTCGTCAGGGCTCCTACGAGCAGTACTTC
abundance: .; v_gene: TRBV7-9; d_gene: TRBD1; j_gene: TRBJ1-6; CDR3aa: CASSSSGDRGIYNSPLHF; CDR3nt: TGTGCCAGCAGCTCGAGTGGGGACAGGGGAATCTATAATTCACCCCTCCACTTT
abundance: few; v_gene: TRBV2; d_gene: .; j_gene: TRBJ1-2; CDR3aa: CASTFVSGGGNGYTF; CDR3nt: TGTGCCAGCACCTTCGTGTCCGGGGGCGGGAATGGCTACACCTTC
abundance: few; v_gene: TRBV5-5; d_gene: .; j_gene: TRBJ2-7; CDR3aa: CASSLDLGGGEQYF; CDR3nt: TGTGCCAGCAGCTTGGATCTGGGAGGGGGCGAGCAGTACTTC
abundance: .; v_gene: TRBV27; d_gene: TRBD1; j_gene: TRBJ1-1; CDR3aa: CASSTGQVKNTEAFF; CDR3nt: TGTGCCAGCAGTACCGGACAGGTGAAGAACACTGAAGCTTTCTTT
abundance: few; v_gene: TRBV5-6; d_gene: .; j_gene: TRBJ1-6; CDR3aa: CASSRRDIYNSPLHF; CDR3nt: TGTGCCAGCAGCCGCCGGGACATATATAATTCACCCCTCCACTTT
abundance: .; v_gene: TRBV14; d_gene: .; j_gene: TRBJ2-7; CDR3aa: CASSRAFEQYF; CDR3nt: TGTGCCAGCAGCCGTGCCTTCGAGCAGTACTTC
abundance: .; v_gene: TRBV18; d_gene: .; j_gene: TRBJ1-3; CDR3aa: CASSRETSGNTIYF; CDR3nt: TGTGCCAGCTCACGCGAGACCTCTGGAAACACCATATATTTT
abundance: .; v_gene: TRBV21-1; d_gene: .; j_gene: TRBJ1-5; CDR3aa: CASSKEGGTGNQPQHF; CDR3nt: TGTGCCAGCAGCAAAGAGGGTGGGACAGGCAATCAGCCCCAGCATTTT
abundance: few; v_gene: TRBV7-8; d_gene: .; j_gene: TRBJ2-5; CDR3aa: CASSLIGSGRETQYF; CDR3nt: TGTGCCAGCAGCTTAATTGGTTCGGGTAGGGAGACCCAGTACTTC
abundance: once; v_gene: TRBV2; d_gene: TRBD2; j_gene: TRBJ2-3; CDR3aa: CASGRVIGTDTQYF; CDR3nt: TGTGCCAGCGGGAGGGTCATAGGCACAGATACGCAGTATTTT
abundance: .; v_gene: TRBV7-6; d_gene: .; j_gene: TRBJ2-1; CDR3aa: CASSDYNEQFF; CDR3nt: TGTGCCAGCAGCGATTACAATGAGCAGTTCTTC
abundance: .; v_gene: TRBV27; d_gene: TRBD2; j_gene: TRBJ2-7; CDR3aa: CASSPGGSGGLNEQYF; CDR3nt: TGTGCCAGCAGTCCCGGGGGTAGCGGGGGGCTGAACGAGCAGTACTTC
abundance: .; v_gene: TRBV30; d_gene: .; j_gene: TRBJ2-1; CDR3aa: CAWGRGRSYNEQFF; CDR3nt: TGTGCCTGGGGCCGTGGCCGCTCCTACAATGAGCAGTTCTTC
abundance: .; v_gene: TRBV27; d_gene: .; j_gene: TRBJ1-1; CDR3aa: CASTPGPPNTEAFF; CDR3nt: TGTGCCAGCACCCCCGGGCCCCCGAACACTGAAGCTTTCTTT
abundance: few; v_gene: TRBV28; d_gene: TRBD1; j_gene: TRBJ1-1; CDR3aa: CASSTGDRVNTEAFF; CDR3nt: TGTGCCAGCAGTACCGGGGACAGGGTGAACACTGAAGCTTTCTTT
abundance: .; v_gene: TRBV9; d_gene: TRBD2; j_gene: TRBJ2-1; CDR3aa: CASSVPIAGSYNEQFF; CDR3nt: TGTGCCAGCAGCGTCCCTATAGCGGGGTCCTACAATGAGCAGTTCTTC
abundance: .; v_gene: TRBV5-1; d_gene: TRBD1; j_gene: TRBJ2-1; CDR3aa: CASSLTGSYNEQFF; CDR3nt: TGCGCCAGCAGCCTGACAGGGTCCTACAATGAGCAGTTCTTC
abundance: .; v_gene: TRBV30; d_gene: .; j_gene: TRBJ2-7; CDR3aa: CAWSVRRVGYEQYF; CDR3nt: TGTGCCTGGAGTGTACGGAGGGTAGGCTACGAGCAGTACTTC
abundance: few; v_gene: TRBV6-5; d_gene: .; j_gene: TRBJ1-1; CDR3aa: CASRRTKNTEAFF; CDR3nt: TGTGCCAGCAGACGGACAAAAAACACTGAAGCTTTCTTT
abundance: .; v_gene: TRBV28; d_gene: TRBD1; j_gene: TRBJ1-2; CDR3aa: CASSLRGPPYGYTF; CDR3nt: TGTGCCAGCAGTTTAAGGGGGCCACCCTATGGCTACACCTTC
abundance: .; v_gene: TRBV2; d_gene: TRBD2; j_gene: TRBJ2-2; CDR3aa: CASSELAGGQSGELFF; CDR3nt: TGTGCCAGCAGTGAACTAGCGGGAGGGCAATCCGGGGAGCTGTTTTTT
abundance: .; v_gene: TRBV7-3; d_gene: .; j_gene: TRBJ2-7; CDR3aa: CASSLNRYYEQYF; CDR3nt: TGTGCCAGCAGCTTAAACAGGTACTACGAGCAGTACTTC
abundance: .; v_gene: TRBV7-6; d_gene: .; j_gene: TRBJ2-7; CDR3aa: CASSLKPFGGEQYF; CDR3nt: TGTGCCAGCAGCTTAAAACCCTTCGGCGGCGAGCAGTACTTC
abundance: .; v_gene: TRBV18; d_gene: .; j_gene: TRBJ1-5; CDR3aa: CASSPGISNQPQHF; CDR3nt: TGTGCCAGCTCACCAGGGATTAGCAATCAGCCCCAGCATTTT
abundance: .; v_gene: TRBV6-6; d_gene: .; j_gene: TRBJ2-3; CDR3aa: CASSYGGVSTDTQYF; CDR3nt: TGTGCCAGCAGTTACGGCGGGGTCAGCACAGATACGCAGTATTTT
abundance: .; v_gene: TRBV14; d_gene: .; j_gene: TRBJ1-1; CDR3aa: CASSFGGSKAFF; CDR3nt: TGTGCCAGCAGCTTCGGAGGGAGTAAAGCTTTCTTT
abundance: .; v_gene: TRBV6-5; d_gene: .; j_gene: TRBJ1-6; CDR3aa: CASSYSMGEPLHF; CDR3nt: TGTGCCAGCAGTTACTCGATGGGGGAGCCCCTCCACTTT
abundance: once; v_gene: TRBV5-4; d_gene: .; j_gene: TRBJ2-7; CDR3aa: CASSLGRENSYEQYF; CDR3nt: TGTGCCAGCAGCTTGGGACGGGAAAACTCCTACGAGCAGTACTTC
abundance: .; v_gene: TRBV28; d_gene: .; j_gene: TRBJ2-7; CDR3aa: CASSYPPGSYEQYF; CDR3nt: TGTGCCAGCAGTTATCCTCCGGGGAGCTACGAGCAGTACTTC
abundance: .; v_gene: TRBV6-1; d_gene: .; j_gene: TRBJ1-1; CDR3aa: CASSHNLNTEAFF; CDR3nt: TGTGCCAGCAGCCATAACCTGAACACTGAAGCTTTCTTT
abundance: .; v_gene: TRBV6-6; d_gene: .; j_gene: TRBJ2-3; CDR3aa: CASSLPEGGTQYF; CDR3nt: TGTGCCAGCAGCCTCCCAGAGGGAGGTACGCAGTATTTT
abundance: few; v_gene: TRBV11-2; d_gene: .; j_gene: TRBJ1-2; CDR3aa: CASSLDRGRNYGYTF; CDR3nt: TGTGCCAGCAGCTTAGATCGGGGCCGAAACTATGGCTACACCTTC
abundance: once; v_gene: TRBV29-1; d_gene: .; j_gene: TRBJ2-5; CDR3aa: CSAESRGQETQYF; CDR3nt: TGCAGCGCTGAATCACGCGGCCAAGAGACCCAGTACTTC
abundance: .; v_gene: TRBV7-9; d_gene: .; j_gene: TRBJ1-4; CDR3aa: CASSPARGLNEKLFF; CDR3nt: TGTGCCAGCAGCCCTGCAAGAGGGCTTAATGAAAAACTGTTTTTT
abundance: many; v_gene: TRBV6-1; d_gene: .; j_gene: TRBJ2-1; CDR3aa: CASGSWDEQFF; CDR3nt: TGTGCCAGCGGGAGTTGGGATGAGCAGTTCTTC
abundance: few; v_gene: TRBV2; d_gene: TRBD1; j_gene: TRBJ2-6; CDR3aa: CASNPGTGTRTGANVLTF; CDR3nt: TGTGCCAGCAACCCCGGGACAGGGACGAGGACTGGGGCCAACGTCCTGACTTTC
abundance: .; v_gene: TRBV5-1; d_gene: .; j_gene: TRBJ2-5; CDR3aa: CASSLDGRMQETQYF; CDR3nt: TGCGCCAGCAGCTTGGACGGCAGGATGCAGGAGACCCAGTACTTC
abundance: once; v_gene: TRBV7-2; d_gene: TRBD2; j_gene: TRBJ2-4; CDR3aa: CASSLGGLAGRKNIQYF; CDR3nt: TGTGCCAGCAGCTTAGGGGGACTAGCGGGGCGCAAAAACATTCAGTACTTC